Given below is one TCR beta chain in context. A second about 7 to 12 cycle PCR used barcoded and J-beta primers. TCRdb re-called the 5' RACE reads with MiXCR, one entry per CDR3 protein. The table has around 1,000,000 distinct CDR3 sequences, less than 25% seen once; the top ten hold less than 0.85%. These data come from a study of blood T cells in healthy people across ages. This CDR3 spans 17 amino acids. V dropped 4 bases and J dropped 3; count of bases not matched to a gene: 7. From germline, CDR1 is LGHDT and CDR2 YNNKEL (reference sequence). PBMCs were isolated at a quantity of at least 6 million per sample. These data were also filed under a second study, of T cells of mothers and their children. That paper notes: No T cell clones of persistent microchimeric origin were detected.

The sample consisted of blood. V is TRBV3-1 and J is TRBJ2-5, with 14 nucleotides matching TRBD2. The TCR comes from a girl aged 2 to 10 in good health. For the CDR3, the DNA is TGTGCCAGCAGCCTTCCGGGACTAGCGGGAGTAAAAGAGACCCAGTACTTC. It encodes CASSLPGLAGVKETQYF.